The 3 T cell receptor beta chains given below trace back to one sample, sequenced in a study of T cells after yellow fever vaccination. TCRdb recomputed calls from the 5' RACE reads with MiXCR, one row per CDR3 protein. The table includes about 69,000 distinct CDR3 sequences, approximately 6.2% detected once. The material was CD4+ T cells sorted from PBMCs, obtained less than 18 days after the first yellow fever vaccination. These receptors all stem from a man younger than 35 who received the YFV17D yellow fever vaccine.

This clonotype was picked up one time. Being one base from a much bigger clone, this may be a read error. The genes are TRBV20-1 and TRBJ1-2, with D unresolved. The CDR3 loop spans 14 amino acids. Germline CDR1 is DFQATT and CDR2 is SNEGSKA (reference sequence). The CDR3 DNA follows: TGCTGTGCTAGAGGGCAGGAGGGTTCTGATGGCTACACCTTC. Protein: CCARGQEGSDGYTF.

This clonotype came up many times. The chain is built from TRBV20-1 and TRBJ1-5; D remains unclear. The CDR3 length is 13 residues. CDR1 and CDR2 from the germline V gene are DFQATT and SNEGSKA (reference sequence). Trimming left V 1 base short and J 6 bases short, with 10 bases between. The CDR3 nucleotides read TGCAGTGCTAGAGGGGCTAACGGTCAGCCCCAGCATTTT. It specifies CSARGANGQPQHF.

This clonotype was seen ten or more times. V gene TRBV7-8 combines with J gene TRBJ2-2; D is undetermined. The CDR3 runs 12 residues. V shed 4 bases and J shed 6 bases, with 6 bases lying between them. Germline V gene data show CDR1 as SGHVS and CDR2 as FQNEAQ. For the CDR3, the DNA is TGTGCCAGCAGCTCCCTCGCCGGGGAGCTGTTTTTT. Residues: CASSSLAGELFF.